Listed below are T cell receptor beta chains from one sample, sequenced in a study of T-cell reconstitution after alpha-beta-depleted transplantation in children. TCRdb ran MiXCR on the PCR reads and lists one entry per CDR3 protein. In the table there are 700,000 to 950,000 distinct CDR3 sequences, less than 20% of which are singletons. This specimen was PBMCs, mostly from graft donor cells, taken 360 days after TCRalphabeta/CD19-depleted stem cell transplant. The receptors stem from a male patient younger than 18 who had a stem cell transplant for acute lymphoblastic leukemia, so the T cells may come from the graft donor. CDR3s include the opening cysteine and the closing phenylalanine or tryptophan. The D gene is left open where the match is weak. The listing skips clone size in some rows; elsewhere it reads once, few, many or a size class.

DNA: TGCGCCAGCAGCTTGGGGGCCGGGTCGCATTCCTACGAGCAGTACTTC
CDR3: CASSLGAGSHSYEQYF
D: .
V: TRBV5-1
J: TRBJ2-7
size: .

DNA: TGTGCCATCAGTGGTGGGGCGGAGTATCAGCCCCAGCATTTT
CDR3: CAISGGAEYQPQHF
D: .
V: TRBV10-3
J: TRBJ1-5
size: many

DNA: TGCGCCAGCAGCTTGGCCATCGCAGATACGCAGTATTTT
CDR3: CASSLAIADTQYF
D: .
V: TRBV5-1
J: TRBJ2-3
size: few

DNA: TGTGCCAGCAGCGTAGCCGGGACTAGCGGATACGAGCAGTACTTC
CDR3: CASSVAGTSGYEQYF
D: TRBD2
V: TRBV9
J: TRBJ2-7
size: many

DNA: TGTGCCTGGAGTTTAAAGGGAGCACTGGGAGCTTTCTTT
CDR3: CAWSLKGALGAFF
D: .
V: TRBV30
J: TRBJ1-1
size: few

DNA: TGCGCCAGCAGCCCCCGGGACCTCGCTGAAGCTTTCTTT
CDR3: CASSPRDLAEAFF
D: .
V: TRBV5-1
J: TRBJ1-1
size: .

DNA: TGTGCCAGCAGTTTAGCCGGGCCCGCAACTAATGAAAAACTGTTTTTT
CDR3: CASSLAGPATNEKLFF
D: .
V: TRBV12-3/TRBV12-4
J: TRBJ1-4
size: .

DNA: TGCGCCAGCATCGGGACTAGCGGGAATTACGAGCAGTACTTC
CDR3: CASIGTSGNYEQYF
D: TRBD2
V: TRBV10-2
J: TRBJ2-7
size: .

DNA: TGTGCCAGCAGCCATGACTACCTGTACACTGAAGCTTTCTTT
CDR3: CASSHDYLYTEAFF
D: .
V: TRBV6-5
J: TRBJ1-1
size: many

DNA: TGCGCCAGCAGGGAATACTGGGGAAGCTCCTACAATGAGCAGTTCTTC
CDR3: CASREYWGSSYNEQFF
D: .
V: TRBV4-1
J: TRBJ2-1
size: few

DNA: TGTGCCAGCACCGAGGGCCTAGGAGGCTACGAGCAGTACTTC
CDR3: CASTEGLGGYEQYF
D: .
V: TRBV9
J: TRBJ2-7
size: .

DNA: TGTGCCAGCAACAGGGGGGCTAGCAATCAGCCCCAGCATTTT
CDR3: CASNRGASNQPQHF
D: TRBD1
V: TRBV27
J: TRBJ1-5
size: few

DNA: TGCGCCAGCAGCATAGACCCAAGCTCCTACAATGAGCAGTTCTTC
CDR3: CASSIDPSSYNEQFF
D: .
V: TRBV5-1
J: TRBJ2-1
size: few

DNA: TGCGCCAGCAAGCGGGGGGAGGGGGGGCTCCTCCAAGAGACCCAGTACTTC
CDR3: CASKRGEGGLLQETQYF
D: TRBD2
V: TRBV5-1
J: TRBJ2-5
size: .

DNA: TGTGCCAGCCGGGCAAATCTGGGACAGGCCGCGGAAGCTTTCTTT
CDR3: CASRANLGQAAEAFF
D: TRBD1
V: TRBV12-3/TRBV12-4
J: TRBJ1-1
size: .

DNA: TGTGCCAGCAGCCACTCTAGCGGGAGGGCCGTAGATACGCAGTATTTT
CDR3: CASSHSSGRAVDTQYF
D: TRBD2
V: TRBV3-1
J: TRBJ2-3
size: few

DNA: TGCAGTGCTAGAGGGACTAGCGGGGGTAAGGCCTACAATGAGCAGTTCTTC
CDR3: CSARGTSGGKAYNEQFF
D: TRBD2
V: TRBV20-1
J: TRBJ2-1
size: .

DNA: TGTGCCAGCAGGCTGGGGGCGAGCTCCTACGAGCAGTACTTC
CDR3: CASRLGASSYEQYF
D: .
V: TRBV12-3/TRBV12-4
J: TRBJ2-7
size: few

DNA: TGCAGCGGCATGACTAGCGGGACCGACAATGAGCAGTTCTTC
CDR3: CSGMTSGTDNEQFF
D: TRBD2
V: TRBV29-1
J: TRBJ2-1
size: .

DNA: TGTGCCAGCAGTTTAGAACTTAGATACAATGAGCAGTTCTTC
CDR3: CASSLELRYNEQFF
D: .
V: TRBV12-3/TRBV12-4
J: TRBJ2-1
size: .

DNA: TGTGCCAGCAGCTCTAGACTAGTCGAAGGTAATGAGCAGTTCTTC
CDR3: CASSSRLVEGNEQFF
D: .
V: TRBV11-3
J: TRBJ2-1
size: few

DNA: TGCAGTGCTAGCTATCGGACTAGCGGGAGGACCAAAAACATTCAGTACTTC
CDR3: CSASYRTSGRTKNIQYF
D: TRBD2
V: TRBV20-1
J: TRBJ2-4
size: few

DNA: TGTGCCAGCAGTTTTACTAGCGGGAGTCCAAATGAGCAGTTCTTC
CDR3: CASSFTSGSPNEQFF
D: TRBD2
V: TRBV12-3/TRBV12-4
J: TRBJ2-1
size: .

DNA: TGTGCCAGCAGCCCAGTGGGGGGGCAGACCTACGAGCAGTACTTC
CDR3: CASSPVGGQTYEQYF
D: .
V: TRBV9
J: TRBJ2-7
size: .

DNA: TGTGCCAGCAGCCGCCGCCTGTGGGATGAGCAGTTCTTC
CDR3: CASSRRLWDEQFF
D: .
V: TRBV14
J: TRBJ2-1
size: once

DNA: TGCGCCAGCAGCTTGCCAGGGGGCTCTGGGGCCAACGTCCTGACTTTC
CDR3: CASSLPGGSGANVLTF
D: TRBD1
V: TRBV5-1
J: TRBJ2-6
size: .

DNA: TGCAGTGCTAGTCGGGGGGGGGACACTTACGAGCAGTACTTC
CDR3: CSASRGGDTYEQYF
D: TRBD2
V: TRBV20-1
J: TRBJ2-7
size: many

DNA: TGCATCCCGGGGGGGGCTTCTATCAATCAGCCCCAGCATTTT
CDR3: CIPGGASINQPQHF
D: .
V: TRBV20-1
J: TRBJ1-5
size: .

DNA: TGTGCCTGGAGTCAAACAGGGCCCAACGGCTACACCTTC
CDR3: CAWSQTGPNGYTF
D: .
V: TRBV30
J: TRBJ1-2
size: .

DNA: TGTGCCAGCAGCTTAGTGGACTCCCGCTTAGGGCAGTACTTC
CDR3: CASSLVDSRLGQYF
D: .
V: TRBV13
J: TRBJ2-7
size: .

DNA: TGTGCCAGCAGCCCCGTCGAGGGACTAGCGATCTCTAGCACAGATACGCAGTATTTT
CDR3: CASSPVEGLAISSTDTQYF
D: TRBD2
V: TRBV7-9
J: TRBJ2-3
size: few

DNA: TGCGCCAGCAGGGGGGGGTCGCAGAGGAATGAAAAACTGTTTTTT
CDR3: CASRGGSQRNEKLFF
D: .
V: TRBV5-1
J: TRBJ1-4
size: .

DNA: TGTGCCAGCAGTCAACCCACCGGGGAGCTGTTTTTT
CDR3: CASSQPTGELFF
D: .
V: TRBV27
J: TRBJ2-2
size: many

DNA: TGTGCCAGCAGCTTATGGGGACCACCGACCTCCTACGAGCAGTACTTC
CDR3: CASSLWGPPTSYEQYF
D: .
V: TRBV7-2
J: TRBJ2-7
size: .

DNA: TGTGCCAGCAGCTTAGGCTTAGCGGGAGATACAGATACGCAGTATTTT
CDR3: CASSLGLAGDTDTQYF
D: TRBD2
V: TRBV7-2
J: TRBJ2-3
size: many

DNA: TGCAGTGCTAGTGCTGGGACTAGCGGAAACAATGAGCAGTTCTTC
CDR3: CSASAGTSGNNEQFF
D: TRBD2
V: TRBV20-1
J: TRBJ2-1
size: .

DNA: TGTGCCAGCAGCTTACCTAGCGGGAGTGGAAGCTCCTACGAGCAGTACTTC
CDR3: CASSLPSGSGSSYEQYF
D: TRBD2
V: TRBV7-9
J: TRBJ2-7
size: .

DNA: TGTGCCAGCAGCTTCCGACAGGGGGATGAAAAACTGTTTTTT
CDR3: CASSFRQGDEKLFF
D: TRBD1
V: TRBV3-1
J: TRBJ1-4
size: .

DNA: TGTGCCAGCAGCGGACAGGGGAGACTAGAGACCCAGTACTTC
CDR3: CASSGQGRLETQYF
D: TRBD1
V: TRBV27
J: TRBJ2-5
size: few

DNA: TGCGCCAGCAGCCAAGAACCCAGAGTGAACTATGGCTACACCTTC
CDR3: CASSQEPRVNYGYTF
D: .
V: TRBV4-1
J: TRBJ1-2
size: few

DNA: TGTGCCAGCAGTTACGCCGGGGCCACAGATACGCAGTATTTT
CDR3: CASSYAGATDTQYF
D: .
V: TRBV6-5
J: TRBJ2-3
size: many

DNA: TGTGCCAGCAGCTACAGCGGAGGGAGCAATGAGCAGTTCTTC
CDR3: CASSYSGGSNEQFF
D: .
V: TRBV3-1
J: TRBJ2-1
size: few

DNA: TGCAGCGTTGAAGAAGGCGCGGGTGCGGCAGATACGCAGTATTTT
CDR3: CSVEEGAGAADTQYF
D: .
V: TRBV29-1
J: TRBJ2-3
size: many

DNA: TGCAGTGCTAGATTTAGCGGGAGAGGCAATGAGCAGTTCTTC
CDR3: CSARFSGRGNEQFF
D: TRBD2
V: TRBV20-1
J: TRBJ2-1
size: .

DNA: TGTGCCAGCAGTGAATTAGGCAGAGACACTGAAGCTTTCTTT
CDR3: CASSELGRDTEAFF
D: .
V: TRBV25-1
J: TRBJ1-1
size: many

DNA: TGCGCCAGCAGCCAGATCCTAGCGGGAGGCGCCTACAATGAGCAGTTCTTC
CDR3: CASSQILAGGAYNEQFF
D: TRBD2
V: TRBV4-1
J: TRBJ2-1
size: few

DNA: TGCGCCAGCAGCTTGGGGAGACAGGGGCCCAGAGGGGAGCTGTTTTTT
CDR3: CASSLGRQGPRGELFF
D: TRBD1
V: TRBV5-1
J: TRBJ2-2
size: few

DNA: TGTGCCAGTAGTATAGACGGGGGTCCGAATCAGCCCCAGCATTTT
CDR3: CASSIDGGPNQPQHF
D: .
V: TRBV19
J: TRBJ1-5
size: .

DNA: TGCAGCGTTGATTCCGACACCGGGGAGCTGTTTTTT
CDR3: CSVDSDTGELFF
D: .
V: TRBV29-1
J: TRBJ2-2
size: .

DNA: TGTGCCAGCAGCCCCAGCTGGGGGGAAGGCTACACCTTC
CDR3: CASSPSWGEGYTF
D: .
V: TRBV27
J: TRBJ1-2
size: .

DNA: TGCAGCGGAGGGGATGACTATGGCTACACCTTC
CDR3: CSGGDDYGYTF
D: .
V: TRBV29-1
J: TRBJ1-2
size: .

DNA: TGCGCCAGCAGCTTACGGAAAGCGGGGCGCTCCTACGAGCAGTACTTC
CDR3: CASSLRKAGRSYEQYF
D: TRBD2
V: TRBV5-1
J: TRBJ2-7
size: .

DNA: TGTGCCAGCAGCAAAGATCGAAAAGCCCACAATGAGCAGTTCTTC
CDR3: CASSKDRKAHNEQFF
D: .
V: TRBV21-1
J: TRBJ2-1
size: .

DNA: TGCAGTGCGTCCGCTAGCAATCAGCCCCAGCATTTT
CDR3: CSASASNQPQHF
D: .
V: TRBV20-1
J: TRBJ1-5
size: .

DNA: TGTGCCAGCAGCGTCCGAAGCGCTAGAGGCTACAATGAGCAGTTCTTC
CDR3: CASSVRSARGYNEQFF
D: .
V: TRBV11-3
J: TRBJ2-1
size: many